The rows below give T cell receptor beta chains drawn from one sample of a study of blood T cell repertoires in COVID-19. The repertoire was sequenced with immunoSEQ multiplex PCR; TCRdb's copy has only in-frame clones and lacks some. The sample lists tens of thousands of clones; under 70% were seen once. Sequenced input: peripheral blood. The receptors stem from a woman in her 70s with acute or convalescent COVID-19. Each CDR3 is given without its conserved first and last residue.

J gene: TRBJ2-5
CDR3 length: 11
V gene: TRBV6-1
CDR3 protein: ASSEGGPETQY

J gene: TRBJ2-7
CDR3 length: 12
V gene: TRBV7-8
CDR3 protein: ASSPIAGLSEQY

J gene: TRBJ1-3
CDR3 length: 12
V gene: TRBV6-5
CDR3 protein: ASTRDRAGNTIY

J gene: TRBJ2-5
CDR3 length: 12
V gene: TRBV7-2
CDR3 protein: ASSLGETGKTQY

J gene: TRBJ2-2
CDR3 length: 15
V gene: TRBV28
CDR3 protein: ASSGLAGGQNTGELF

J gene: TRBJ1-5
CDR3 length: 14
V gene: TRBV15
CDR3 protein: ATSRDGRQGVEPQH

J gene: TRBJ1-1
CDR3 length: 12
V gene: TRBV2
CDR3 protein: ATIEETTNTEAF

J gene: TRBJ2-1
CDR3 length: 11
V gene: TRBV7-9
CDR3 protein: ASTLAGDNEQF

J gene: TRBJ2-1
CDR3 length: 8
V gene: TRBV29-1
CDR3 protein: SVDEDEQF

J gene: TRBJ2-2
CDR3 length: 13
V gene: TRBV5-1
CDR3 protein: ASNPGQSNTGELF

J gene: TRBJ1-1
CDR3 length: 12
V gene: TRBV6-5
CDR3 protein: ASSLAGDRAEAF

J gene: TRBJ1-6
CDR3 length: 13
V gene: TRBV5-1
CDR3 protein: ASSWMTGGNSPLH

J gene: TRBJ1-4
CDR3 length: 13
V gene: TRBV10-2
CDR3 protein: ASSEAAGINEKLF

J gene: TRBJ1-5
CDR3 length: 14
V gene: TRBV27
CDR3 protein: ASSLGAGDGNQPQH

J gene: TRBJ2-1
CDR3 length: 13
V gene: TRBV11-2
CDR3 protein: ASSLSGASYNEQF

J gene: TRBJ2-5
CDR3 length: 13
V gene: TRBV10-3
CDR3 protein: AISEKGQGKETQY

J gene: TRBJ1-1
CDR3 length: 12
V gene: TRBV5-1
CDR3 protein: ASSYTGMNTEAF

J gene: TRBJ2-5
CDR3 length: 15
V gene: TRBV5-5
CDR3 protein: ASSRDLALAGEETQY

J gene: TRBJ1-5
CDR3 length: 13
V gene: TRBV28
CDR3 protein: ASTPPRNSNQPQH

J gene: TRBJ2-7
CDR3 length: 11
V gene: TRBV10-3
CDR3 protein: ATADPSRHEQY

J gene: TRBJ2-5
CDR3 length: 11
V gene: TRBV3-1/TRBV3-2
CDR3 protein: ASSQSVLETQY

J gene: TRBJ2-5
CDR3 length: 17
V gene: TRBV7-2
CDR3 protein: ASSLAFPSGGRLQETQY

J gene: TRBJ2-7
CDR3 length: 10
V gene: TRBV2
CDR3 protein: ASSTGLYEQY

J gene: TRBJ1-5
CDR3 length: 13
V gene: TRBV19
CDR3 protein: ASSIQQGRAQPQH

J gene: TRBJ2-5
CDR3 length: 14
V gene: TRBV21-1
CDR3 protein: ASSKRRGTGEETQY

J gene: TRBJ2-7
CDR3 length: 12
V gene: TRBV27
CDR3 protein: ASSRNRGTSEQY

J gene: TRBJ2-5
CDR3 length: 12
V gene: TRBV9
CDR3 protein: ASSPGRRVETQY

J gene: TRBJ2-3
CDR3 length: 10
V gene: TRBV12-3/TRBV12-4
CDR3 protein: ASAGSTDTQY

J gene: TRBJ1-4
CDR3 length: 13
V gene: TRBV3-1/TRBV3-2
CDR3 protein: ASSQEGRAREKLF

J gene: TRBJ2-1
CDR3 length: 12
V gene: TRBV30
CDR3 protein: AWRRGGAYNEQF

J gene: TRBJ2-2
CDR3 length: 13
V gene: TRBV10-3
CDR3 protein: AISDITDLTGELF

J gene: TRBJ2-1
CDR3 length: 11
V gene: TRBV10-1
CDR3 protein: ASKAGETYEQF

J gene: TRBJ2-1
CDR3 length: 13
V gene: TRBV21-1
CDR3 protein: ASSKGVRELDEQF

J gene: TRBJ1-5
CDR3 length: 15
V gene: TRBV5-8
CDR3 protein: ASTNPSSSRGDQPQH

J gene: TRBJ1-6
CDR3 length: 16
V gene: TRBV11-3
CDR3 protein: ASSLGGGRIGSHSPLH

J gene: TRBJ2-3
CDR3 length: 13
V gene: TRBV2
CDR3 protein: ASSEADRGGSTQY

J gene: TRBJ2-3
CDR3 length: 12
V gene: TRBV6-4
CDR3 protein: ASSRDRESDTQY

J gene: TRBJ2-7
CDR3 length: 11
V gene: TRBV27
CDR3 protein: ASSLSWQGDQY

J gene: TRBJ1-2
CDR3 length: 13
V gene: TRBV10-3
CDR3 protein: AISESRRTAYGYT

J gene: TRBJ2-1
CDR3 length: 12
V gene: TRBV11-3
CDR3 protein: ASSLGWGGNEQF